This T cell receptor (beta chain) was recorded in a study of monozygotic twins with inflammatory bowel disease. Study observations and caveats: Twins classed as concordant or discordant showed no difference in repertoire similarity, possibly from limited power. IBD patients displayed reduced TCRbeta diversity (inverse Simpson) when set against healthy co-twins. Telling different T cell subtypes apart from each other was not possible.

TCRdb re-analyzed the 5' RACE reads; it lists each CDR3 protein once, without DNA. Across 300,000 to 400,000 distinct CDR3 sequences, the top ten clones capture around 2% of the sample. Regarding this clonotype: Its antigen is still unknown.

This CDR3 is 13 amino acids long. CDR1 is MNHEY and CDR2 is SMNVEV in the germline V gene (reference sequence). The receptor comes from a human donor with ulcerative colitis or Crohn's disease, or a healthy co-twin of an affected twin (not recorded which). The chain couples TRBV27 to TRBJ2-1. Material: blood. CDR3 sequence reads: CASSLGVKNEQFF.